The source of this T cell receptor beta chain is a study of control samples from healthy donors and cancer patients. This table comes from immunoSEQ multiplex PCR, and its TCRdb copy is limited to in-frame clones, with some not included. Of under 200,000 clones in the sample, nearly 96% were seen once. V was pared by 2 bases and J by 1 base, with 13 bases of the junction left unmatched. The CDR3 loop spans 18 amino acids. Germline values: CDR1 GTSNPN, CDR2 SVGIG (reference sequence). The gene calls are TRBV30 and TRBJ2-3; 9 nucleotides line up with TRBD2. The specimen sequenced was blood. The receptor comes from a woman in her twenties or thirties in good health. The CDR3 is CAWSTARGGPWGTDTQYF. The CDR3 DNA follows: TGTGCCTGGAGTACGGCGCGGGGGGGCCCGTGGGGCACAGATACGCAGTATTTT.